This T cell receptor beta chain was found in a study of T cell responses to AZD1222 COVID-19 vaccine. Study-level results: Of the AZD1222 recipients, only 5 to 7 were seropositive at baseline. The sample set comprised mostly white British donors with more females, and clonal diversity was possibly underestimated.

In regard to this clone: The antigen is unknown.

Repertoires were generated with immunoSEQ multiplex PCR, while TCRdb's copy carries only in-frame clones and drops some. Among 90,000 to 120,000 clones listed, about nine tenths were seen once. The CDR3 has 12 residues. Trimming left V 0 bases short and J 5 bases short, with 4 bases between. The germline CDR1 and CDR2 sequences are KGHSH and LQKENI. This rearrangement joins TRBV18 to TRBJ2-5, with D unresolved. The sequencing used peripheral blood, collected 28 days after the second AZD1222 dose. The sequence was collected from an adult who received the AZD1222 COVID-19 vaccine. The CDR3: CASSPPEETQYF. The CDR3 DNA is TGTGCCAGCTCACCACCGGAGGAGACCCAGTACTTC.